The rows below give T cell receptor beta chains drawn from one sample of a study of T cell responses to AZD1222 COVID-19 vaccine. TCRdb keeps only in-frame clones here, not all; method: immunoSEQ multiplex PCR. The sample lists approximately 89,000 clones; more than 70% were seen once. The specimen comprised peripheral blood, sampled on day 0 of AZD1222 vaccination. These receptors all stem from an adult in good health. The CDR3 runs from the conserved cysteine through the conserved F or W. A D gene is named only where the DNA matches it firmly. Clone size is not always given. Where it is, it says once, few, many or a class for expanded clones.

v_call,j_call,clone_size,d_call,cdr3_length,cdr3_aa,cdr3_nt
TRBV11-3,TRBJ2-3,-,-,15,CASSLNGGYTDTQYF,TGTGCCAGCAGCTTAAATGGCGGGTACACAGATACGCAGTATTTT
TRBV19,TRBJ1-4,-,-,14,CASRPSQSNEKLFF,TGTGCCAGCAGGCCCTCCCAATCTAATGAAAAACTGTTTTTT
TRBV4-3,TRBJ2-5,-,-,16,CASSQDYRLGWETQYF,TGCGCCAGCAGCCAAGATTACAGGTTAGGGTGGGAGACCCAGTACTTC
TRBV27,TRBJ2-1,-,-,15,CASSLMTLGNNEQFF,TGTGCCAGCAGTCTGATGACCTTGGGGAACAATGAGCAGTTCTTC
TRBV21-1,TRBJ1-2,-,-,13,CASSPGGNYGYTF,TGTGCCAGCAGCCCGGGGGGTAACTATGGCTACACCTTC
TRBV7-6,TRBJ1-3,-,TRBD1,18,CASSLSSGTGLSGNTIYF,TGTGCCAGCAGCTTAAGTTCCGGGACAGGGCTCTCTGGAAACACCATATATTTT
TRBV7-2,TRBJ2-7,-,-,13,CASSSSTHWEQYF,TGTGCCAGCAGCTCCTCTACACATTGGGAGCAGTACTTC
TRBV9,TRBJ2-3,-,-,15,CASSLGGAPTDTQYF,TGTGCCAGCAGCCTAGGAGGGGCGCCCACAGATACGCAGTATTTT
TRBV20-1,TRBJ1-1,once,-,11,CSARAPTEAFF,TGCAGTGCTAGGGCGCCCACTGAAGCTTTCTTT
TRBV25-1,TRBJ1-2,-,TRBD1,13,CASSKQGNYGYTF,TGTGCCAGCAGTAAACAGGGGAACTATGGCTACACCTTC
TRBV30,TRBJ1-2,once,-,15,CAWSGQQMGSRGYTF,TGTGCCTGGAGTGGGCAACAAATGGGCAGCCGTGGCTACACCTTC
TRBV6-5,TRBJ1-5,-,-,13,CASRNSREQPQHF,TGTGCCAGCAGGAACTCCAGGGAGCAGCCCCAGCATTTT
TRBV12-3/TRBV12-4,TRBJ2-7,-,-,13,CASSKQTGSRQYF,TGTGCCAGCAGTAAACAGACAGGTTCGAGGCAGTACTTC
TRBV9,TRBJ2-2,-,-,14,CASSPGANTGELFF,TGTGCCAGCAGCCCCGGGGCGAACACCGGGGAGCTGTTTTTT
TRBV3-1/TRBV3-2,TRBJ2-5,-,-,13,CASRGWPWETQYF,TGTGCCAGCCGGGGCTGGCCCTGGGAGACCCAGTACTTC
TRBV21-1,TRBJ2-2,-,-,17,CASSKITLGRDTGELFF,TGTGCCAGCAGCAAAATTACCTTGGGACGAGACACCGGGGAGCTGTTTTTT
TRBV6-5,TRBJ1-6,few,-,14,CASGRRQDNSPLHF,TGTGCCAGCGGCCGGAGACAGGATAATTCACCCCTCCACTTT
TRBV6-5,TRBJ1-4,-,TRBD1,15,CASIGTGTGKEKLFF,TGTGCCAGCATCGGAACCGGGACAGGGAAAGAAAAACTGTTTTTT
TRBV4-2,TRBJ1-5,-,-,14,CASSQGGGNRPQHF,TGTGCCAGCAGCCAAGGTGGGGGGAATCGGCCCCAGCATTTT
TRBV5-1,TRBJ2-5,-,-,13,CASRWSGGETQYF,TGCGCCAGCAGGTGGAGTGGAGGAGAGACCCAGTACTTC
TRBV30,TRBJ2-2,-,-,13,CAWRNFFTGELFF,TGTGCCTGGAGAAATTTTTTCACCGGGGAGCTGTTTTTT
TRBV2,TRBJ1-2,-,-,14,CASKPVQTNYGYTF,TGTGCCAGCAAACCCGTCCAGACTAACTATGGCTACACCTTC
TRBV3-1/TRBV3-2,TRBJ2-7,-,-,14,CASSQVSLSYEQYF,TGTGCCAGCAGCCAAGTAAGCCTCTCCTACGAGCAGTACTTC
TRBV7-9,TRBJ1-6,-,-,14,CASSLILVYSPLHF,TGTGCCAGCAGCTTAATACTAGTGTATTCACCCCTCCACTTT
TRBV5-1,TRBJ1-2,-,TRBD1,15,CASSLDRGGIYGYTF,TGCGCCAGCAGCTTGGACAGGGGGGGAATCTATGGCTACACCTTC
TRBV6-2/TRBV6-3,TRBJ2-3,once,-,11,CASSYGYTQYF,TGTGCCAGCAGTTACGGGTATACGCAGTATTTT
TRBV5-5,TRBJ2-5,-,TRBD1,15,CASSYYLDRGETQYF,TGTGCCAGCAGTTACTACCTTGACAGGGGAGAGACCCAGTACTTC
TRBV15,TRBJ1-2,once,TRBD1,13,CATAFGTVYGYTF,TGTGCCACAGCTTTCGGGACAGTCTATGGCTACACCTTC
TRBV27,TRBJ2-5,-,TRBD2,15,CASTGLAGTQETQYF,TGTGCCAGCACTGGACTAGCGGGGACCCAAGAGACCCAGTACTTC
TRBV11-2,TRBJ2-1,-,-,15,CASSFGQGRDNEQFF,-
TRBV11-3,TRBJ1-1,few,TRBD1,15,CASSSRGTGSTEAFF,TGTGCCAGCAGCTCGAGAGGGACAGGGTCGACTGAAGCTTTCTTT
TRBV11-3,TRBJ1-5,-,TRBD1,17,CASSLGQGLYSNQPQHF,TGTGCCAGCAGCTTGGGACAGGGACTATATAGCAATCAGCCCCAGCATTTT
TRBV11-3,TRBJ2-2,-,-,12,CASRPDTGELFF,TGTGCCAGCCGACCGGACACCGGGGAGCTGTTTTTT
TRBV2,TRBJ1-4,-,-,13,CASSASIRGKLFF,TGTGCCAGCAGTGCGTCAATCAGAGGAAAACTGTTTTTT
TRBV5-4,TRBJ1-3,-,-,13,CASRSGLGNTIYF,TGTGCCAGCAGGTCGGGGCTCGGAAACACCATATATTTT
TRBV28,TRBJ1-2,-,-,13,CASSGGRYYGYTF,TGTGCCAGCAGTGGCGGACGCTACTATGGCTACACCTTC
TRBV27,TRBJ1-5,-,-,15,CASRKDTGYGQPQHF,TGTGCCAGCAGGAAGGACACGGGTTATGGTCAGCCCCAGCATTTT
TRBV18,TRBJ2-7,-,-,12,CASSRGNYEQYF,TGTGCCAGCTCTCGAGGGAACTACGAGCAGTACTTC
TRBV28,TRBJ1-3,-,-,16,CASSYYGTSSGNTIYF,TGTGCCAGCAGTTACTACGGCACCTCCTCTGGAAACACCATATATTTT
TRBV19,TRBJ1-6,-,-,12,CASSDRSGPLHF,TGTGCCAGTAGTGACAGATCGGGGCCCCTCCACTTT